The rows below give T cell receptor beta chains drawn from one sample of a study of blood T cell repertoires in COVID-19. TCRdb's table, derived via immunoSEQ multiplex PCR, lists solely in-frame clones and lacks some. The sample consists of roughly 290,000 clones, around 90% of them appearing once. Sequences were obtained from PBMCs or T cells enriched from blood (not recorded which). Every receptor here comes from a woman in her late teens or twenties with acute COVID-19. The CDR3 runs from the conserved cysteine through the conserved F or W. D genes are given only for firm matches. Only some rows state a clone size, as once, few, many or a class for expanded clones.

clone size,J gene,V gene,D gene,CDR3 DNA,CDR3 protein
.,TRBJ2-5,TRBV5-1,TRBD1,TGCGCCAGCAGTCTGGGACAGACCCAAGAGACCCAGTACTTC,CASSLGQTQETQYF
.,TRBJ1-5,TRBV10-3,.,TGTGCCATCAGTGGGGGGCCGAATCAGCCCCAGCATTTT,CAISGGPNQPQHF
.,TRBJ2-5,TRBV4-1,TRBD1,TGCGCCAGCAGCCCGATCGGGATGGCTAGGGGGCCAGAGACCCAGTACTTC,CASSPIGMARGPETQYF
.,TRBJ2-3,TRBV5-6,.,TGTGCCAGCAGCTTCTTCGGGGGAGGTAAAGCAAGCACAGATACGCAGTATTTT,CASSFFGGGKASTDTQYF
.,TRBJ1-4,TRBV5-1,.,TGCGCCAGCAGCTTGCCGGGGGCTAATGAAAAACTGTTTTTT,CASSLPGANEKLFF
once,TRBJ2-7,TRBV4-2,.,TGTGCCAGCAGCCAAGAATTCGTTGGCAGGGGATACGAGCAGTACTTC,CASSQEFVGRGYEQYF
.,TRBJ2-7,TRBV6-6,.,TGTGCCAGCATGTTTCCAGGGGTGGGCTACGAGCAGTACTTC,CASMFPGVGYEQYF
once,TRBJ1-4,TRBV27,TRBD1,TGTGCCAGCAGTTCCCGGGACAGTAATGAAAAACTGTTTTTT,CASSSRDSNEKLFF
.,TRBJ2-7,TRBV18,.,TGTGCCAGCTCACCACAGGGGATCTCCTACGAGCAGTACTTC,CASSPQGISYEQYF
.,TRBJ1-1,TRBV3-1/TRBV3-2,.,TGTGCCAGCAGCCAAGTTGGGGCGACCAACACTGAAGCTTTCTTT,CASSQVGATNTEAFF
.,TRBJ2-3,TRBV18,TRBD1,TGTGCCAGCTCACCCACCGGGACAGCCCAATCTAGCACAGATACGCAGTATTTT,CASSPTGTAQSSTDTQYF
.,TRBJ2-2,TRBV6-6,.,TGTGCCAGCGGTGGGAGCGGAACCGGGGAGCTGTTTTTT,CASGGSGTGELFF
.,TRBJ2-7,TRBV5-5,TRBD2,TGTGCCAGCAGCTTGGTACTAGCGGGAGACGGCGAGCAGTACTTC,CASSLVLAGDGEQYF
few,TRBJ2-2,TRBV5-1,TRBD1,TGCGCCAGCACCTCACAGGGGAGGAACACCGGGGAGCTGTTTTTT,CASTSQGRNTGELFF
.,TRBJ1-1,TRBV19,.,TGTGCCAGTAGTATCTACGTAAGCACTGAAGCTTTCTTT,CASSIYVSTEAFF
once,TRBJ2-7,TRBV11-3,.,TGTGCCAGCAGCTCCCGGGGAGGCGACGAGCAGTACTTC,CASSSRGGDEQYF
.,TRBJ1-4,TRBV19,.,TGTGCCAGTAAGAGACAGATACGAGGTGAAAAACTGTTTTTT,CASKRQIRGEKLFF
.,TRBJ2-1,TRBV19,TRBD2,TGTGCCAGTAGTATAGATCTTGGGAGGGAATCAGGTGAGCAGTTCTTC,CASSIDLGRESGEQFF
.,TRBJ1-4,TRBV11-2,TRBD1,TGTGCCAGCAGCTTAGATCAGGGGGACCGTAATGAAAAACTGTTTTTT,CASSLDQGDRNEKLFF
.,TRBJ2-7,TRBV19,TRBD2,TGTGCCAGTAGTATCACGACTAGCGTGTCCTACGAGCAGTACTTC,CASSITTSVSYEQYF
.,TRBJ2-7,TRBV4-1,TRBD2,TGCGCCAGCAGCCAAGGTCCTTCTAGCGGGAGGGTGAGGGAGCAGTACTTC,CASSQGPSSGRVREQYF
.,TRBJ1-5,TRBV28,.,TGTGCCAGCAGTTTAAGAGGGAGATACAATCAGCCCCAGCATTTT,CASSLRGRYNQPQHF
once,TRBJ2-3,TRBV30,.,TGTGCCTGGAGTGTGGCAGGGAAGGGCACAGATACGCAGTATTTT,CAWSVAGKGTDTQYF
.,TRBJ1-2,TRBV28,TRBD1,TGTGCCAGCAGTCCAGACAGGGTCCAGGGCTACACCTTC,CASSPDRVQGYTF
.,TRBJ1-3,TRBV7-2,TRBD1,TGTGCCAGCGGGGACAGGATTTTCTCTGGAAACACCATATATTTT,CASGDRIFSGNTIYF
.,TRBJ2-2,TRBV3-1/TRBV3-2,TRBD2,TGTGCCAGCAGCCAAGCGGGACTACAAACCGGGGAGCTGTTTTTT,CASSQAGLQTGELFF
few,TRBJ2-1,TRBV7-2,TRBD2,TGTGCCAGCACCCACGGGGCTAGCGGGCTTACCCAAAACAATGAGCAGTTCTTC,CASTHGASGLTQNNEQFF
.,TRBJ2-1,TRBV11-1,.,TGTGCCAGCAGCTTAGTTGCTGAGGGCTCCTACAATGAGCAGTTCTTC,CASSLVAEGSYNEQFF
.,TRBJ2-3,TRBV27,TRBD2,TGTGCCAGCGGTTCCTTGGGGACTAGCGGGGTAACCGCTAGCACAGATACGCAGTATTTT,CASGSLGTSGVTASTDTQYF
.,TRBJ2-3,TRBV10-3,TRBD2,TGTGCCATCAGTTACCGGACTAGCGGGAGCACAGATACGCAGTATTTT,CAISYRTSGSTDTQYF
.,TRBJ1-5,TRBV19,.,TGTGCCAGTAGTTCGAACTCCGGGACAAGGACTTTTCAGCCCCAGCATTTT,CASSSNSGTRTFQPQHF
.,TRBJ1-4,TRBV7-8,TRBD1,TGTGCCAGCAGCCCTAAGGACAGGGGGCGCATTATCCGAATTGAAAAACTGTTTTTT,CASSPKDRGRIIRIEKLFF
.,TRBJ2-7,TRBV15,TRBD1,TGTGCCACCAGCAGGAGGACAGGGGCCTCCTACGAGCAGTACTTC,CATSRRTGASYEQYF
.,TRBJ1-2,TRBV5-4,.,TGTGCCAGCAGGGAAGGGGGGGTCAAGTACTATGGCTACACCTTC,CASREGGVKYYGYTF
.,TRBJ1-4,TRBV5-8,.,TGTGCCAGCAGCTTGGCAGGAGGTGAAAAACTGTTTTTT,CASSLAGGEKLFF